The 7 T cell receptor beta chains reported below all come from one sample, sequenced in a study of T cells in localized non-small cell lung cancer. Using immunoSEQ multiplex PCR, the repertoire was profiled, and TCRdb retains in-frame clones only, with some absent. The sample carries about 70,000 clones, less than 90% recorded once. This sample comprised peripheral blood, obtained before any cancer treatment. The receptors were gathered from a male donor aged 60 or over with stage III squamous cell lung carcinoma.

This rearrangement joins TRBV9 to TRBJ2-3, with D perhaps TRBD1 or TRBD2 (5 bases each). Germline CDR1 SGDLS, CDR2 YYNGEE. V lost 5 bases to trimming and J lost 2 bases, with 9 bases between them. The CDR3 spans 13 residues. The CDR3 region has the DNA TGTGCCAGCAGGGGGGTTAACACAGATACGCAGTATTTT. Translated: CASRGVNTDTQYF.

This CDR3 is CASSYPGTGGMDGYTF. In nucleotides, the CDR3 is TGTGCCAGCAGTTACCCCGGGACAGGGGGCATGGATGGCTACACCTTC. The chain employs TRBV28 and TRBJ1-2; 12 bases match TRBD1. Trimming cost V 4 bases and J 6 bases; bases outside gene matches: 9. From germline, CDR1 is MDHEN and CDR2 SYDVKM. This CDR3 is 16 amino acids long.

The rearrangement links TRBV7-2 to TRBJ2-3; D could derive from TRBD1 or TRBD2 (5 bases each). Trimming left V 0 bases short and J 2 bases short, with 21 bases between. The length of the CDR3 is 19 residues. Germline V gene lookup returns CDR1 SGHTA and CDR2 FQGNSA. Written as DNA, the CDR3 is TGTGCCAGCAGCTTAGCGCTCACCCGAGGGGCACCATTCACAGATACGCAGTATTTT. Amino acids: CASSLALTRGAPFTDTQYF. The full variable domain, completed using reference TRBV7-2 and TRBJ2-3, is GAGVSQSPSNKVTEKGKDVELRCDPISGHTALYWYRQSLGQGLEFLIYFQGNSAPDKSGLPSDRFSAERTGGSVSTLTIQRTQQEDSAVYLCASSLALTRGAPFTDTQYFGPGTRLTVL.

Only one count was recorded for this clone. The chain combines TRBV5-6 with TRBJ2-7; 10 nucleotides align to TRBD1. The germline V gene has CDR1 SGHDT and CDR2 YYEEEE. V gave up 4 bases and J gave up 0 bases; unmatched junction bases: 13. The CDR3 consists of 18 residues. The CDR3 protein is CASSPDRGNTPSSYEQYV. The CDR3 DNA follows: TGTGCCAGCAGCCCGGACAGGGGGAACACACCGAGCTCCTACGAGCAGTACGTC.

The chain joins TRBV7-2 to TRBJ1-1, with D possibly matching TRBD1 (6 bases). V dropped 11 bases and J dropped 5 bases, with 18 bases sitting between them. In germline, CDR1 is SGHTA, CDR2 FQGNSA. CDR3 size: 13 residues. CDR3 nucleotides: TGTGCCGTCAGTGGACAAGGGGGGACTGAAGCTTTCTTT. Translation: CAVSGQGGTEAFF. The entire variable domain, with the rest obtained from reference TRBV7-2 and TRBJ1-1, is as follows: GAGVSQSPSNKVTEKGKDVELRCDPISGHTALYWYRQSLGQGLEFLIYFQGNSAPDKSGLPSDRFSAERTGGSVSTLTIQRTQQEDSAVYLCAVSGQGGTEAFFGQGTRLTVV.

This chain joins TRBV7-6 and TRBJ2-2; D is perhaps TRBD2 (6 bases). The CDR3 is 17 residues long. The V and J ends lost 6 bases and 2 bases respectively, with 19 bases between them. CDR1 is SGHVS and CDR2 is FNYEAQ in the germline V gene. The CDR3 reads CASSLTFGTLNTGELFF. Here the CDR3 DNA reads TGTGCCAGCAGTTTAACATTCGGGACTTTAAACACCGGGGAGCTGTTTTTT.

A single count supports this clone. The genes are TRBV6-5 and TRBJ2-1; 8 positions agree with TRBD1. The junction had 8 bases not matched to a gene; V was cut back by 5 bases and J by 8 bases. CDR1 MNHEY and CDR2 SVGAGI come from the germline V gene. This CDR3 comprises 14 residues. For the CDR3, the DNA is TGTGCCAGCAGTACGGACAGGGAATTTGATGAGCAGTTCTTC. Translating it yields CASSTDREFDEQFF.